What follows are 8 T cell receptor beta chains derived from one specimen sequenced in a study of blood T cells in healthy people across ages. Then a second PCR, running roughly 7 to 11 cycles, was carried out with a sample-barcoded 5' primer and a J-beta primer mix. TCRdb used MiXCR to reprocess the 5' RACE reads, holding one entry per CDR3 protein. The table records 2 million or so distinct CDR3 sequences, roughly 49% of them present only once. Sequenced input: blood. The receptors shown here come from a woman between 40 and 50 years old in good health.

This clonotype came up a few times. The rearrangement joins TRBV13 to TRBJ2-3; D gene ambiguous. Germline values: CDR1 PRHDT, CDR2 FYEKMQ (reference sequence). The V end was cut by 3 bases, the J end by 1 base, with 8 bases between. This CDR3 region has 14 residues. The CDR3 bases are TGTGCCAGCAGCTTTTGGGAAGGCACAGATACGCAGTATTTT. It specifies CASSFWEGTDTQYF.

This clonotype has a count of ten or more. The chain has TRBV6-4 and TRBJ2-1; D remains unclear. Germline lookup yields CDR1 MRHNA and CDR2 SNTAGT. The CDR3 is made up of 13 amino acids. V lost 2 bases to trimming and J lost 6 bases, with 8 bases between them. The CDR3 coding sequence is TGTGCCAGCAGTGACACCCGAATCAATGAGCAGTTCTTC. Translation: CASSDTRINEQFF.

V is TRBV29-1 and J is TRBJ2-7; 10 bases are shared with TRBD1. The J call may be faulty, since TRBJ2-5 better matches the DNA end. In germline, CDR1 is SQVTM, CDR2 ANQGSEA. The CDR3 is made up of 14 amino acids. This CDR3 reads CSVEAGQGLETQYF. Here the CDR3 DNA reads TGCAGCGTTGAAGCGGGACAGGGGTTAGAGACCCAGTACTTC.

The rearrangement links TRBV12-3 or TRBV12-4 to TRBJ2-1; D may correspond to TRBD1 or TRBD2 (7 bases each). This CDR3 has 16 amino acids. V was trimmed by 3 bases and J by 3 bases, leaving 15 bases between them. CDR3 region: CASSLGQGGLYNEQFF. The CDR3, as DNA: TGTGCCAGCAGTTTGGGGCAGGGGGGGCTCTACAATGAGCAGTTCTTC.

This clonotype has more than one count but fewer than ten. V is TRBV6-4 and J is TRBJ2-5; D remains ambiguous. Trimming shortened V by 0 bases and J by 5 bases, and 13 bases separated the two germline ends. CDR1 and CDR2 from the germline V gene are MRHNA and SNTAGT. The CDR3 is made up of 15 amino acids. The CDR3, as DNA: TGTGCCAGCAGTGACTCGTCGGGTACAATGGAGACCCAGTACTTC. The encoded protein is CASSDSSGTMETQYF.

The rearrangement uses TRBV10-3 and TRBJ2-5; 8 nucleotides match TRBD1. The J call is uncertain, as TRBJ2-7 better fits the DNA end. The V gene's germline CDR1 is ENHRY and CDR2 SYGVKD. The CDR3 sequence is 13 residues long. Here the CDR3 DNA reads TGTGCCATCAGTCAGGGACAGGCCTACGAGCAGTACTTC. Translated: CAISQGQAYEQYF.

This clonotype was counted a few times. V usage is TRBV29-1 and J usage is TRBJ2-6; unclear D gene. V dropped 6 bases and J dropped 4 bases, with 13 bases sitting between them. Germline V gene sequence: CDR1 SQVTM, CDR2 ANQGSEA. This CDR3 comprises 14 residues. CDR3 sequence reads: CSVPGGSGANVLTF. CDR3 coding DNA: TGCAGCGTCCCCGGCGGCTCCGGGGCCAACGTCCTGACTTTC.

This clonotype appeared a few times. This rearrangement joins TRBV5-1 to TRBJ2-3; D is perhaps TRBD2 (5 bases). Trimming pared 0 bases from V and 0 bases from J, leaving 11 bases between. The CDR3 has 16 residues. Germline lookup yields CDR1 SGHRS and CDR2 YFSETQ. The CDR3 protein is CASSLVASPSTDTQYF. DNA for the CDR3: TGCGCCAGCAGCTTGGTGGCTAGCCCTAGCACAGATACGCAGTATTTT.